One and the same sample provided the 11 T cell receptor beta chains below, sequenced in a study of cytomegalovirus exposure and HLA in healthy donors. Use of 60 Vbeta and 13 Jbeta primers characterized the PCR. Only in-frame clones appear in the TCRdb table, and some are missing; sequencing was by immunoSEQ multiplex PCR. The sample gives around 92,000 clones, 65% to 85% of which show up once; 0.95% to 1.5% is in the top ten. Input material: PBMCs. The receptors derive from a girl aged 2-10 years in good health and CMV-seropositive.

CDR3 in DNA: TGTGCCAGCAGTCCCCCGGGGAGGATGAACACTGAAGCTTTCTTT. As protein: CASSPPGRMNTEAFF. The rearrangement uses TRBV6-5 and TRBJ1-1; D is unclear. From germline, CDR1 is MNHEY and CDR2 SVGAGI. V lost 5 bases to trimming and J lost 0 bases, with 13 bases between them. CDR3 length: 15 residues.

The gene calls are TRBV6-6 and TRBJ1-5, with D possibly matching TRBD1 (5 bases). Germline V gene data show CDR1 as MNHNY and CDR2 as SVGAGI (reference sequence). V dropped 5 bases and J dropped 2 bases, with 13 bases sitting between them. The CDR3 contains 15 residues. CDR3 sequence reads: CASSAGGDGNQPQHF. The CDR3 DNA is TGTGCCAGCAGTGCCGGGGGGGACGGCAATCAGCCCCAGCATTTT.

Only a few counts were recorded for this clone. The V call is TRBV7-9, the J call TRBJ1-5; 8 bases agree with TRBD1. The germline gives CDR1 SEHNR, CDR2 FQNEAQ (reference sequence). This CDR3 has 14 residues. V shed 3 bases and J 7 bases; nucleotides not matched to a gene: 5. As DNA, the CDR3 is TGTGCCAGCAGCTTGGGTCAGGGGGCGCAGCCCCAGCATTTT. Protein sequence: CASSLGQGAQPQHF.

The V and J genes are TRBV28 and TRBJ1-2; the D is unclear. V shed 8 bases and J shed 4 bases, with 8 bases lying between them. The CDR3 is made up of 11 amino acids. Per the germline V gene, CDR1 is MDHEN and CDR2 is SYDVKM. This CDR3 reads CASDGSYGYTF. CDR3 nucleotide sequence: TGTGCCAGCGACGGGAGCTATGGCTACACCTTC.

The V call is TRBV27, the J call TRBJ2-7; D gene ambiguous. The CDR3 has 18 amino acids. With 0 bases removed from V and 3 bases from J, the gap between germline ends came to 21 bases. CDR1 and CDR2 from the germline V gene are MNHEY and SMNVEV (reference sequence). CDR3 loop: CASSLSLGFIDRDYEQYF. The CDR3 DNA is TGTGCCAGCAGTTTATCGTTGGGCTTTATCGACCGCGACTACGAGCAGTACTTC.

This chain connects TRBV27 to TRBJ2-7, with D perhaps TRBD2 (6 bases). Trimming removed 1 base from V and 5 bases from J, with 15 bases in between. Germline V gene sequence: CDR1 MNHEY, CDR2 SMNVEV (reference sequence). The CDR3 runs to 15 residues. The chain's CDR3 is CASSLWREYGNEQYF. Written as DNA, the CDR3 is TGTGCCAGCAGTTTATGGAGGGAGTATGGCAACGAGCAGTACTTC.

V usage is TRBV2 and J usage is TRBJ2-7; perhaps TRBD2 as D (6 bases). There are 12 residues in the CDR3. The germline V and J ends were trimmed by 8 bases and 0 bases, with 8 bases remaining between them. Germline CDR1 SNHLY, CDR2 FYNNEI. The CDR3 sequence is CASGGGSYEQYF. CDR3 nucleotide sequence: TGTGCCAGCGGGGGAGGCTCCTACGAGCAGTACTTC.

The chain couples TRBV10-3 to TRBJ2-7; possible D gene TRBD2, 6 bases. Germline CDR1 and CDR2: ENHRY and SYGVKD. With 5 bases removed from V and 1 base from J, the gap between germline ends came to 15 bases. CDR3 size: 15 residues. CDR3 in amino acids: CAISSGGVASYEQYF. CDR3 in DNA: TGTGCCATCAGTAGTGGCGGGGTGGCGTCCTACGAGCAGTACTTC.

The gene calls are TRBV27 and TRBJ2-7; 7 bases agree with TRBD1. Trimming removed 5 bases from V and 6 bases from J; junction bases left unmatched: 10. CDR3 length: 14 residues. Germline V gene sequence: CDR1 MNHEY, CDR2 SMNVEV (reference sequence). Here the CDR3 DNA reads TGTGCCAGCAGTAAAACCGGGACAGCCACCGAGCAGTACTTC. Translated, it gives CASSKTGTATEQYF.

The chain carries TRBV7-9 and TRBJ2-7; 10 bases map to TRBD1. Germline CDR1 reads SEHNR; CDR2 reads FQNEAQ (reference sequence). The V and J ends lost 3 bases and 4 bases, in that order; junction bases with no gene match: 3. This CDR3 contains 14 residues. The CDR3 reads CASSLGQGWYEQYF. The CDR3 DNA sequence: TGTGCCAGCAGCTTGGGACAGGGGTGGTACGAGCAGTACTTC.

CDR3: CASGTGTGGTEAFF. CDR3 bases: TGTGCCAGCGGAACTGGGACAGGGGGGACTGAAGCTTTCTTT. The rearrangement joins TRBV6-5 to TRBJ1-1; 11 positions match TRBD1. V lost 8 bases to trimming and J lost 5 bases; unmatched junction nucleotides: 7. The CDR3 consists of 14 residues. The V gene's germline CDR1 is MNHEY and CDR2 SVGAGI.